This T cell receptor (beta chain) is drawn from a study of human T cells and chemical hapten exposure. Findings and limits, study-wide: Each of the donors had alopecia, so their immune responses may not resemble those of healthy people.

MiXCR, applied by TCRdb to the RACE reads, yields one record per CDR3 protein. The data hold 120,000 or so distinct CDR3 sequences, with about 13% observed a single time. This clonotype was detected only a few times. As yet, its antigen is unknown. Time point indicated: patch test 1, 2 weeks after DPC sensitization. The treatment is: therapeutic diphenylcyclopropenone sensitization with weekly scalp DPC. Germline V gene sequence: CDR1 SGHTA, CDR2 FQGTGA. Trimming left V 6 bases short and J 4 bases short, with 11 bases between. The CDR3 runs 13 residues. V gene TRBV7-3 combines with J gene TRBJ2-3, with D hard to call. This TCR was sampled from a man between 18 and 29 years old with alopecia areata. Some clones in this sample may be carry-over from other donors' samples. The sample in question was whole blood, obtained in connection with sensitization to the hapten diphenylcyclopropenone (DPC). In DNA, the CDR3 is TGTGCCAGCAGGGGATTCGGGTCAGATACGCAGTATTTT. Its protein is CASRGFGSDTQYF.